This TCR beta chain is from a study of OX40 agonist ivuxolimab in advanced cancers. CDR1 is SNHLY, CDR2 FYNNEI, per germline. CDR3 length: 14 amino acids. V lost 6 bases and J lost 3; bases outside the gene matches: 5. This table comes from immunoSEQ multiplex PCR, and its TCRdb copy is limited to in-frame clones, with some not included. The table lists approximately 65,000 clones, about nine tenths of them singletons, with 0.38% in the top ten. The TCR comes from an adult with an advanced solid tumor such as melanoma, head and neck, liver or kidney cancer. The V call is TRBV2, the J call TRBJ1-5, with 7 bases lining up with TRBD1. The source was CD4+ or CD8+ T cells sorted from blood, collected in a trial of the OX40 agonist ivuxolimab. This chain's CDR3 is CASSYRGNNQPQHF. The CDR3 region has the DNA TGTGCCAGCAGCTACAGGGGCAACAATCAGCCCCAGCATTTT.